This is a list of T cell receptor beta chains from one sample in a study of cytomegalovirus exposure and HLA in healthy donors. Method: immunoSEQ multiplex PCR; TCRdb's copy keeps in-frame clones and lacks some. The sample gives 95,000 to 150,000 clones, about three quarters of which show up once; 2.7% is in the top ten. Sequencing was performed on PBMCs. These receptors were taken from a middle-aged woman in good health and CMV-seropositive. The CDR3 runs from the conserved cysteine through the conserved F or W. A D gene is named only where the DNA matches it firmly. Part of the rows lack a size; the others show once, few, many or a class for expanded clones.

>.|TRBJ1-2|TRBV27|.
TGTGCCAGCAGACAACCCGCATCTAACTATGGCTACACCTTC
CASRQPASNYGYTF
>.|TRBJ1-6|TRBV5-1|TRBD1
TGCGCCAGCAGCACGGGACAGAATTCACCCCTCCACTTT
CASSTGQNSPLHF
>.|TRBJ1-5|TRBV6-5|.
TGTGCCAGCGCAACTCGGTTCGGCAATCAGCCCCAGCATTTT
CASATRFGNQPQHF
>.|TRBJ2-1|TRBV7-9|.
TGTGCCAGCAGCCCACACGGGGGACTGGGGAACAATGAGCAGTTCTTC
CASSPHGGLGNNEQFF
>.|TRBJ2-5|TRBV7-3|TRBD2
TGTGCCAGCAGCGCGGGACTAGGAGAGACCCAGTACTTC
CASSAGLGETQYF
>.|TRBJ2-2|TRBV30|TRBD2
TGTGCCTGGAGCCGAGGACTAGCGGACACCGGGGAGCTGTTTTTT
CAWSRGLADTGELFF
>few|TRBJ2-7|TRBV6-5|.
TGTGCCAGCAGTTACTCTCCTAGCGTGGACGAGCAGTACTTC
CASSYSPSVDEQYF
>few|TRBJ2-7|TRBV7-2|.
TGTGCCAGCAGCCGGGTGAGGGCAGGACCCTCAATTGAGCAGTACTTC
CASSRVRAGPSIEQYF
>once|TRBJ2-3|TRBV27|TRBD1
TGTGCCAGCAGTCTATCCCACAGGGGGCGCGGCACAGATACGCAGTATTTT
CASSLSHRGRGTDTQYF
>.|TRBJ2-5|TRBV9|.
TGTGCCAGCAGTCAAGGGGGTAAGGCTAGCGGTAAAGAGACCCAGTACTTC
CASSQGGKASGKETQYF
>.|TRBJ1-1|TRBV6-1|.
TGTGCCAGCAGTGAACCTACCTTGTCGACTGAAGCTTTCTTT
CASSEPTLSTEAFF
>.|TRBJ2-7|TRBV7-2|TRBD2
TGTGCCAGCAGCTTCAGCGGGAAACCCTACGAGCAGTACTTC
CASSFSGKPYEQYF
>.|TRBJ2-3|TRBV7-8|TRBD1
TGTGCCAGCAGCGAAGACAGGGGGGCGGGAACGCAGTATTTT
CASSEDRGAGTQYF
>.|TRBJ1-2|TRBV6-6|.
TGTGCCAGCAGTTACGCACCTACTAACTATGGCTACACCTTC
CASSYAPTNYGYTF
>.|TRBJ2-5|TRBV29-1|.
TGCAGCGTTGCAGTTAGGCAGGGGGGTGAGACCCAGTACTTC
CSVAVRQGGETQYF
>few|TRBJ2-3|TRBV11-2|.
TGTGCCAGCAGCTTAATTCAGGATCCAGATACGCAGTATTTT
CASSLIQDPDTQYF
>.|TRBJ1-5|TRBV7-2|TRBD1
TGTGCCAGCAGGCCGACAGGGGGCTTTCAGCCCCAGCATTTT
CASRPTGGFQPQHF
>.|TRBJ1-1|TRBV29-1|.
TGCAGCGTTGTCTTGAACACTGAAGCTTTCTTT
CSVVLNTEAFF
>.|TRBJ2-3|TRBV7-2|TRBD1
TGTGCCAGCAGCTTTGGACAGGGGGCCCAGTATTTT
CASSFGQGAQYF
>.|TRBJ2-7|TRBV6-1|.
TGTGCCAGCAGTATTCATCAGGGGAACGAGCAGTACTTC
CASSIHQGNEQYF
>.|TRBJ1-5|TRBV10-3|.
TGTGCCATCAGCCGGGATGCCCAGGGGCAGCCCCAGCATTTT
CAISRDAQGQPQHF
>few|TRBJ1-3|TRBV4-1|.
TGCGCCAGCAGCCAAGACAGAAACTCTGGAAACACCATATATTTT
CASSQDRNSGNTIYF
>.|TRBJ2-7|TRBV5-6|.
TGTGCCAGCAGCTTGTTGCGGGCCACTTTCTCCTACGAGCAGTACTTC
CASSLLRATFSYEQYF
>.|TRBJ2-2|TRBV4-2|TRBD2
TGTGCCAGCAGCAAAGAGCGAGGTACCGCGGGGGGGCGAAGCACCGGGGAGCTGTTTTTT
CASSKERGTAGGRSTGELFF
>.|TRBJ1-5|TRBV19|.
TGTGCCAGTACAGGGCTAAATCAGCCCCAGCATTTT
CASTGLNQPQHF
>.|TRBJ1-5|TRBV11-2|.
TGTGCCAGCATCACCAACGGGGAGGCTCAGCCCCAGCATTTT
CASITNGEAQPQHF
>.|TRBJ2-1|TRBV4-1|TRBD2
TGCGCCAGCAGCCAAGGTAGCGGGGGAAGCTCCTACAATGAGCAGTTCTTC
CASSQGSGGSSYNEQFF
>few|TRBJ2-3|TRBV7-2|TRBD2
TGTGCCAGCAGCTTAGGCGGGGGGCGAGATACGCAGTATTTT
CASSLGGGRDTQYF
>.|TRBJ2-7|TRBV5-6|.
TGTGCCAGCAGCTTGGAGGGACTCCCATTTGGCGAGCAGTACTTC
CASSLEGLPFGEQYF
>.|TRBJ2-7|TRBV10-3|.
TGTGCCATCAGTTTACAGGGCTACGAGCAGTACTTC
CAISLQGYEQYF
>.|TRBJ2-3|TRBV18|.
TGTGCCAGCTCACCACCCCAAAGCACAGATACGCAGTATTTT
CASSPPQSTDTQYF
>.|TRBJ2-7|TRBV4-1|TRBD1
TGCGCCAGCAGCCAGGACAGGGGGGCGTCCTACGAGCAGTACTTC
CASSQDRGASYEQYF
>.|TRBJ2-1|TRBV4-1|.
TGCGCCAGCAGCCAATATGGAGTAGTGAATGAGCAGTTCTTC
CASSQYGVVNEQFF
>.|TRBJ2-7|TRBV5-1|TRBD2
TGCGCCAGCAGCCCTGGACTAGCGGACGAGCAGTACTTC
CASSPGLADEQYF